The 5 T cell receptor beta chains in this list originate from one sample, sequenced in a study of T cell changes during pregnancy in multiple sclerosis. TCRdb's copy holds only in-frame clones and misses some; the assay was immunoSEQ multiplex PCR. The table has 20,000 to 30,000 clones, 90% seen once; the top ten hold more than 8.5%. The input for sequencing was CD8+ T cells from peripheral blood mononuclear cells, taken in the third trimester of pregnancy. These receptors were obtained from a female donor in good health, enrolled as a control in a pregnancy study.

The rearrangement uses TRBV7-9 and TRBJ2-7, with a weak D call TRBD2 (5 bases). This CDR3 region has 14 residues. Germline V CDR1 and CDR2: SEHNR, FQNEAQ (reference sequence). Trimming cost V 6 bases and J 6 bases, with 18 bases left between them. The chain's CDR3 is CASRDDGNSAEQYF. CDR3 sequence (DNA): TGTGCCAGCAGAGACGACGGGAATTCGGCCGAGCAGTACTTC. Combining the CDR3 with reference TRBV7-9 and TRBJ2-7 gives the whole variable domain DTGVSQNPRHKITKRGQNVTFRCDPISEHNRLYWYRQTLGQGPEFLTYFQNEAQLEKSRLLSDRFSAERPKGSFSTLEIQRTEQGDSAMYLCASRDDGNSAEQYFGPGTRLTVT.

V and J are TRBV5-3 and TRBJ1-2, with TRBD1 matching over 10 bases. TRBV5-3 is flagged as an ORF with uncertain function. CDR3 length: 20 amino acids. J was trimmed by 0 bases and V by 0 bases; bases with no gene match: 14. CDR3 region: CARSLAVDRGVADTNYGYTF. The DNA for the CDR3 is TGTGCCAGAAGCTTGGCTGTGGACAGGGGGGTCGCCGACACTAACTATGGCTACACCTTC.

The V gene is TRBV7-9, the J gene TRBJ2-3, with a possible D match to TRBD2 (5 bases). Trimming took off 5 bases at V and 2 bases at J, with 20 bases between the two ends. Germline lookup yields CDR1 SEHNR and CDR2 FQNEAQ (reference sequence). The CDR3 is made up of 17 amino acids. The DNA for the CDR3 is TGTGCCAGCAGCCTCCTGGCGCTACGGGAACACACAGATACGCAGTATTTT. Translating it yields CASSLLALREHTDTQYF.

This chain links TRBV9 with TRBJ1-5; no clear D. CDR1 is SGDLS and CDR2 is YYNGEE in the germline V gene. V was shortened by 4 bases and J by 3 bases, with 20 bases between the two germline ends. The CDR3 has 17 amino acids. CDR3 region: CASSPPSTGWTNQPQHF. DNA for the CDR3: TGTGCCAGCAGCCCACCGTCTACGGGGTGGACCAATCAGCCCCAGCATTTT.

This chain joins TRBV5-5 and TRBJ1-1; tentative D call: TRBD1 (5 bases). Trimming took off 1 base at V and 7 bases at J, with 8 bases between the two ends. This CDR3 has 12 residues. Germline V lookup: CDR1 SGHKS, CDR2 YYEKEE (reference sequence). CDR3 in amino acids: CASSLRQIEAFF. The CDR3 DNA is TGTGCCAGCAGCTTGAGACAGATTGAAGCTTTCTTT. Variable domain in full (rest from reference TRBV5-5 and TRBJ1-1): DAGVTQSPTHLIKTRGQQVTLRCSPISGHKSVSWYQQVLGQGPQFIFQYYEKEERGRGNFPDRFSARQFPNYSSELNVNALLLGDSALYLCASSLRQIEAFFGQGTRLTVV.